This TCR beta chain was recorded in a study of beta chain features in type 1 diabetes. Since all of the isolated RNA was reverse transcribed, expressed TCRB transcripts were what got sequenced. The table came from immunoSEQ multiplex PCR; TCRdb's copy has only in-frame clones and leaves some out. The table lists approximately 260,000 clones, about 23% of them singletons. Findings and caveats of the study: A pattern of fewer insertions and more deletions at VDJ junctions was seen in type 1 diabetes patients. Researchers report that Type 1 diabetes patients had moderately but significantly shorter TCRB CDR3s across all four CD4+ subsets.

This clone was seen a handful of times. What it binds is unknown. Germline CDR1 GTSNPN, CDR2 SVGIG (reference sequence). The ends were cut back, 4 bases at V and 5 bases at J, with 15 bases in the middle. The CDR3 contains 13 residues. The sample comprised naive CD4+ T cells from blood. This chain uses TRBV30 with TRBJ2-7, with TRBD1 as a possible D gene (5 bases). This receptor was identified in a woman aged 30 to 39 with type 1 diabetes. CDR3 nucleotide sequence: TGTGCCTGGATCTACTCCAGGGCCGACGAGCAGTACTTC. The encoded protein is CAWIYSRADEQYF.